The 17 T cell receptor beta chains given below trace back to one sample, sequenced in a study of blood T cell repertoires in COVID-19. TCRdb's copy holds only in-frame clones and misses some; the assay was immunoSEQ multiplex PCR. This table holds some 370,000 clones, about 90% found once. Sequencing was carried out using peripheral blood. All receptors derive from a man aged 35 to 55 with acute or convalescent COVID-19.

J is TRBJ2-7 and V is TRBV6-5; possible D gene TRBD1, 6 bases. Germline V gene lookup returns CDR1 MNHEY and CDR2 SVGAGI. This CDR3 is 13 amino acids long. V was cut by 6 bases and J by 3 bases, with 12 bases left in between. CDR3 DNA sequence: TGTGCCAGCAGAGAGACAGGATTCTACGAGCAGTACTTC. Translating it yields CASRETGFYEQYF.

V usage is TRBV3-1 (or the pseudogene TRBV3-2) and J usage is TRBJ2-5, with 7 nucleotides matching TRBD1. CDR1 and CDR2 from the germline V gene are LGHDT and YNNKEL (reference sequence). The V segment lost 5 bases and the J segment 4 bases; nucleotides outside the gene matches: 7. The CDR3 loop spans 14 amino acids. The CDR3 region has the DNA TGTGCCAGCAGCATAGCCGCAGGGGGAGAGACCCAGTACTTC. As protein: CASSIAAGGETQYF.

The rearrangement joins TRBV18 to TRBJ1-4, with 10 positions matching TRBD1. The germline V gene has CDR1 KGHSH and CDR2 LQKENI. V lost 4 bases, J lost 5 bases, and 10 bases stayed unmatched. The CDR3 extends over 17 amino acids. This chain's CDR3 is CASSHPGQGISNEKLFF. CDR3 nucleotide sequence: TGTGCCAGCTCACACCCGGGACAGGGGATTTCCAATGAAAAACTGTTTTTT.

The chain links TRBV7-9 to TRBJ1-1, with 10 bases matching TRBD1. Per germline, CDR1 SEHNR and CDR2 FQNEAQ (reference sequence). The J segment lost 6 bases and the V segment lost 5 bases, leaving 3 bases of the junction unmatched. CDR3 length equals 13 residues. Written as DNA, the CDR3 is TGTGCCAGCAGCCGACAGGGGGCATCTGAAGCTTTCTTT. Translated: CASSRQGASEAFF.

The rearrangement joins TRBV28 to TRBJ1-5; D gene uncertain. This CDR3 has 15 residues. The ends were cut back, 3 bases at V and 7 bases at J, with 16 bases in the middle. Germline loops: CDR1 MDHEN, CDR2 SYDVKM. In DNA, the CDR3 is TGTGCCAGCAGTTTCGAAGCCCTTAGGAGGCAGCCCCAGCATTTT. This translates into CASSFEALRRQPQHF. Together with reference TRBV28 and TRBJ1-5, the CDR3 gives the full variable domain: DVKVTQSSRYLVKRTGEKVFLECVQDMDHENMFWYRQDPGLGLRLIYFSYDVKMKEKGDIPEGYSVSREKKERFSLILESASTNQTSMYLCASSFEALRRQPQHFGDGTRLSIL.

The chain recombines TRBV30 with TRBJ1-2, with a weak D call TRBD1 (6 bases). CDR1 and CDR2 from the germline V gene are GTSNPN and SVGIG (reference sequence). V was shortened by 4 bases and J by 1 base, with 10 bases between the two germline ends. This CDR3 region has 13 residues. This CDR3 reads CAWNREGNYGYTF. For the CDR3, the DNA is TGTGCCTGGAACAGGGAGGGTAACTATGGCTACACCTTC.

The chain carries TRBV9 and TRBJ1-2; 12 positions agree with TRBD1. The CDR3 spans 14 residues. Trimming took 4 bases from V and 7 from J; bases not matched to a gene: 5. Germline V gene lookup returns CDR1 SGDLS and CDR2 YYNGEE. In nucleotides, the CDR3 is TGTGCCAGCAGCCCGGGACAGGGGGCGCGTGGCTACACCTTC. Encoded protein: CASSPGQGARGYTF.

The J gene is TRBJ1-5, the V gene TRBV19; D gene unclear. The CDR3 is made up of 17 amino acids. Per germline, CDR1 LNHDA and CDR2 SQIVND (reference sequence). With 2 bases removed from V and 2 bases from J, the gap between germline ends came to 16 bases. DNA for the CDR3: TGTGCCAGTAGTATACATCCCGCGAGGCGGCGCAATCAGCCCCAGCATTTT. Amino acids: CASSIHPARRRNQPQHF. Supplemented by reference TRBV19 and TRBJ1-5, the full variable domain reads DGGITQSPKYLFRKEGQNVTLSCEQNLNHDAMYWYRQDPGQGLRLIYYSQIVNDFQKGDIAEGYSVSREKKESFPLTVTSAQKNPTAFYLCASSIHPARRRNQPQHFGDGTRLSIL.

V and J are TRBV5-4 and TRBJ2-7, with D possibly being TRBD1 (6 bases). The germline CDR1 and CDR2 sequences are SGHNT and YYREEE (reference sequence). Trimming shortened V by 4 bases and J by 2 bases, and 13 bases separated the two germline ends. The CDR3 is 14 residues long. The CDR3 here is CASSSLDSTYEQYF. The CDR3 DNA is TGTGCCAGCAGCAGCTTGGACAGTACCTACGAGCAGTACTTC.

This chain joins TRBV6-1 and TRBJ1-2; D might be TRBD1 (5 bases). The CDR3 is 17 amino acids. Deletions cut 4 bases from V and 2 bases from J, with 20 bases between. Per germline, CDR1 MNHNS and CDR2 SASEGT. CDR3 nucleotides: TGTGCCAGCAGTGCCTTTAGCAGGGTTACGGCGAACTATGGCTACACCTTC. It codes for CASSAFSRVTANYGYTF.

The chain combines TRBV6-6 with TRBJ2-7, with a weak D call TRBD2 (6 bases). The CDR3 has 15 residues. Germline CDR1 and CDR2: MNHNY and SVGAGI (reference sequence). V was cut by 4 bases and J by 3 bases, with 16 bases left in between. CDR3 sequence reads: CASSSRTGVNYEQYF. Here the CDR3 DNA reads TGTGCCAGCAGTTCCCGGACGGGGGTAAACTACGAGCAGTACTTC.

The gene calls are TRBV6-5 and TRBJ1-5; 8 nucleotides align to TRBD1. The junction had 11 bases not matched to a gene; V was cut back by 6 bases and J by 7 bases. The germline V gene encodes CDR1 MNHEY and CDR2 SVGAGI. The CDR3 sequence is 15 residues long. CDR3 in DNA: TGTGCCAGCAGGTCGAGACAGGGGACGCCACAGCCCCAGCATTTT. As protein: CASRSRQGTPQPQHF.

The chain carries TRBV5-4 and TRBJ2-1; possibly TRBD2 for D (5 bases). Germline V lookup: CDR1 SGHNT, CDR2 YYREEE (reference sequence). There are 15 residues in the CDR3. The V end was cut by 2 bases, the J end by 9 bases, with 18 bases between. The CDR3: CASSFDPDWLSEQFF. Here the CDR3 DNA reads TGTGCCAGCAGCTTCGACCCGGACTGGTTATCTGAGCAGTTCTTC.

The J gene is TRBJ1-6, the V gene TRBV28; 8 bases align to TRBD1. This CDR3 is 15 amino acids long. The V gene's germline CDR1 is MDHEN and CDR2 SYDVKM. The V segment lost 6 bases and the J segment 9 bases; nucleotides outside the gene matches: 10. The CDR3 nucleotides read TGTGCCAGCAGACCTACTACAGGGGGTGGTTCACCCCTCCACTTT. Translation gives CASRPTTGGGSPLHF. Combining the CDR3 with reference TRBV28 and TRBJ1-6 gives the whole variable domain DVKVTQSSRYLVKRTGEKVFLECVQDMDHENMFWYRQDPGLGLRLIYFSYDVKMKEKGDIPEGYSVSREKKERFSLILESASTNQTSMYLCASRPTTGGGSPLHFGNGTRLTVT.

The chain has TRBV7-2 and TRBJ2-5; TRBD2 matches at 9 bases. CDR3 length: 16 amino acids. V lost 7 bases, J lost 3 bases, and 12 bases stayed unmatched. Germline CDR1 and CDR2: SGHTA and FQGNSA. CDR3 region: CASTRGRASGEETQYF. CDR3 nucleotides: TGTGCCAGCACCCGGGGCCGGGCTAGCGGGGAAGAGACCCAGTACTTC.

The rearrangement joins TRBV6-5 to TRBJ1-1; D ambiguous. The CDR3 is 15 amino acids. Trimming left V 5 bases short and J 4 bases short, with 17 bases between. Germline V gives CDR1 MNHEY, CDR2 SVGAGI. CDR3 loop: CASSLGLGYPTEAFF. CDR3 nucleotides: TGTGCCAGCAGTCTCGGACTGGGATATCCCACTGAAGCTTTCTTT.

V gene TRBV7-9 combines with J gene TRBJ2-1, with D perhaps TRBD2 (6 bases). The CDR3 runs 16 residues. The germline V gene has CDR1 SEHNR and CDR2 FQNEAQ (reference sequence). V was cut by 3 bases and J by 4 bases, with 16 bases left in between. The DNA of the CDR3 is TGTGCCAGCAGCTTGGGGCGGGACTCCTTATACAATGAGCAGTTCTTC. Protein sequence: CASSLGRDSLYNEQFF.